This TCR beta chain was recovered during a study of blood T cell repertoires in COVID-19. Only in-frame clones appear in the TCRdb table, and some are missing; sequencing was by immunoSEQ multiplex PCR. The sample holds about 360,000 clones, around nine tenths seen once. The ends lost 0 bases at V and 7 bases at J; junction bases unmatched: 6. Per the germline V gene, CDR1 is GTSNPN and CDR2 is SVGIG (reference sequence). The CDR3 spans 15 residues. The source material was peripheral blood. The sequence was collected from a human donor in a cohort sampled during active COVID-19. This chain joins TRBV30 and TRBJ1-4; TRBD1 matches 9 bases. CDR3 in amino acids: CAWSVPTGGREKLFF. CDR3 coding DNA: TGTGCCTGGAGTGTACCGACAGGGGGGCGTGAAAAACTGTTTTTT.